These T cell receptor beta chains were read from a single sample in a study of blood T cell repertoires in COVID-19. Libraries were prepared by immunoSEQ multiplex PCR; TCRdb keeps only in-frame clonotypes and omits some of them. Of about 240,000 clones listed, around 80% are singletons. What was sequenced was peripheral blood. Every receptor here comes from a woman between 18 and 30 years old with acute or convalescent COVID-19. CDR3s include the opening cysteine and the closing phenylalanine or tryptophan. Each record gives: J gene, clone size, V gene, D gene, CDR3 DNA, CDR3 protein. The D gene is left open where the match is weak. Only part of the rows carry a size: once, few, many, or a class if the clone is expanded.

>TRBJ1-3|.|TRBV28|TRBD1
TGTGCCAGCAGTTTATTACAGGGGACAGGAAACACCATATATTTT
CASSLLQGTGNTIYF
>TRBJ2-3|.|TRBV27|.
TGTGCCAGCAGTTTGTTAAGCACAGATACGCAGTATTTT
CASSLLSTDTQYF
>TRBJ1-5|.|TRBV7-2|.
TGTGCCAGCAGCCCAAAACCGGGGAATCAGCCCCAGCATTTT
CASSPKPGNQPQHF
>TRBJ1-4|.|TRBV4-1|.
TGCGCCAGCAGCCAAGCACGTGAGGGAGTCAGTGAAAAACTGTTTTTT
CASSQAREGVSEKLFF
>TRBJ2-3|.|TRBV27|.
TGTGCCAGCAGTTTATTCGCGGGGTACACAGATACGCAGTATTTT
CASSLFAGYTDTQYF
>TRBJ1-1|.|TRBV9|TRBD1
TGTGCCAGCAGCGTAGAGACAGGGAGGAAGACTGAAGCTTTCTTT
CASSVETGRKTEAFF
>TRBJ1-1|once|TRBV7-6|.
TGTGCCAGCAGCTTAGCGGAGCGCCAGGTGGGGGGTGGGAAAGCTTTCTTT
CASSLAERQVGGGKAFF
>TRBJ2-3|few|TRBV7-8|.
TGTGCCAGCAGCTTAGCGGCCAACACAGATACGCAGTATTTT
CASSLAANTDTQYF
>TRBJ2-2|.|TRBV24-1|TRBD1
TGTGCCACCAGAGGACAGGGGGCGACCGGGGAGCTGTTTTTT
CATRGQGATGELFF
>TRBJ2-1|few|TRBV6-5|.
TGTGCCAGCAGTTATACGACACCCTACAATGAGCAGTTCTTC
CASSYTTPYNEQFF
>TRBJ1-5|.|TRBV19|.
TGTGCCAGTCGTTTGGGGGCTCATCAGCCCCAGCATTTT
CASRLGAHQPQHF
>TRBJ2-7|.|TRBV6-5|TRBD1
TGTGCCAGCAGTTACTTCGGGTGGGACAGGTCCTACGAGCAGTACTTC
CASSYFGWDRSYEQYF
>TRBJ2-3|.|TRBV27|.
TGTGCCAGCAGTCCAAGAGGGTTGATGGAGAGGCCCACAGATACGCAGTATTTT
CASSPRGLMERPTDTQYF
>TRBJ2-4|.|TRBV5-5|.
TGTGCCAGCAGCTCCCCCAGTGTGGACATTCAGTACTTC
CASSSPSVDIQYF
>TRBJ1-6|.|TRBV9|.
TGTGCCAGCAGCGTTATGACAGAGGCTTCACCCCTCCACTTT
CASSVMTEASPLHF
>TRBJ2-7|.|TRBV21-1|.
TGTGCCAGCAGCAACTTGAGCGGAGGGGTCTACGAGCAGTACTTC
CASSNLSGGVYEQYF
>TRBJ2-2|.|TRBV7-8|.
TGTGCCAGCAGCCGTCCCGCTAGAGGTTGGACCGGGGAGCTGTTTTTT
CASSRPARGWTGELFF
>TRBJ2-7|.|TRBV6-5|.
TGTGCCAGCAGTTACTCGCGGGTGGCCCATTACGAGCAGTACTTC
CASSYSRVAHYEQYF
>TRBJ1-1|.|TRBV3-1/TRBV3-2|.
TGTGCCAGCAGCCAATATGATCGGGCTGAAGCTTTCTTT
CASSQYDRAEAFF
>TRBJ2-2|.|TRBV6-5|.
TGTGCCAGCAGTTACCGGGGGTTTGACACCGGGGAGCTGTTTTTT
CASSYRGFDTGELFF
>TRBJ1-4|few|TRBV18|.
TGTGCCAGCTCACAGGGGACTAATGAAAAACTGTTTTTT
CASSQGTNEKLFF
>TRBJ2-2|.|TRBV6-5|.
TGTGCCAGCAGTAGGGGCGGGAACACCGGGGAGCTGTTTTTT
CASSRGGNTGELFF
>TRBJ1-1|.|TRBV6-5|.
TGTGCCAGCACCAAAGGGGGTTACACTGAAGCTTTCTTT
CASTKGGYTEAFF
>TRBJ1-5|.|TRBV18|TRBD1
TGTGCCAGCTCACGGGGACAGCTCTATAGCAATCAGCCCCAGCATTTT
CASSRGQLYSNQPQHF
>TRBJ1-3|.|TRBV3-1/TRBV3-2|TRBD1
TGTGCCAGCAGCCAAGGGCAGGGGGATGGTGGAAACACCATATATTTT
CASSQGQGDGGNTIYF
>TRBJ2-1|.|TRBV3-1/TRBV3-2|.
TGTGCCAGCAGCCAAGTGGGGCGAGAGCAGTTCTTC
CASSQVGREQFF
>TRBJ2-3|.|TRBV7-2|TRBD1
TGTGCCAGCAGTCAAAATACAGGGGCAGATACGCAGTATTTT
CASSQNTGADTQYF
>TRBJ2-1|.|TRBV12-5|TRBD2
TGTGCTAGTGGTCCGGGACTAGCGGGAGTAAGAAATGAGCAGTTCTTC
CASGPGLAGVRNEQFF
>TRBJ1-1|.|TRBV6-6|.
TGTGCCAGCAGTTCAGGAGGTAGCATGAACACTGAAGCTTTCTTT
CASSSGGSMNTEAFF
>TRBJ1-1|.|TRBV10-3|.
TGTGCCGCTTCGGAGGGGTCGAACACTGAAGCTTTCTTT
CAASEGSNTEAFF
>TRBJ1-3|few|TRBV11-2|TRBD1
TGTGCCAGCAGCCAAGGACAGGGTAGCTCTGGAAACACCATATATTTT
CASSQGQGSSGNTIYF
>TRBJ2-1|.|TRBV19|.
TGTGCCAGTACCCCGAGACTAGATCCCAATGAGCAGTTCTTC
CASTPRLDPNEQFF
>TRBJ1-1|.|TRBV29-1|.
TGCAGCGTTGAAGCAGGGTTGAACACTGAAGCTTTCTTT
CSVEAGLNTEAFF
>TRBJ1-1|.|TRBV12-3/TRBV12-4|.
TGTGCCAGCAGTCCGGAGTTCACTGAAGCTTTCTTT
CASSPEFTEAFF
>TRBJ2-3|.|TRBV5-4|.
TGTGCCAGCAGCTTGGAGACCGAGCGGGCCACAGATACGCAGTATTTT
CASSLETERATDTQYF
>TRBJ2-1|.|TRBV12-5|.
TGTGCTAGTGGTTTGGTCAACAAGAATGAGCAGTTCTTC
CASGLVNKNEQFF
>TRBJ1-1|.|TRBV11-1|.
TGTGCCAGCAGCTTAGACAGCCGATGGGCTTTCTTT
CASSLDSRWAFF
>TRBJ2-7|.|TRBV28|.
TGTGCCAGCAGTTTGGGGCTAGCGAAGTATGGCGAGCAGTACTTC
CASSLGLAKYGEQYF
>TRBJ2-7|.|TRBV5-4|TRBD2
TGTGCCAGCAGGCTAGCGGGAGGGCCGCTCGAGCAGTACTTC
CASRLAGGPLEQYF
>TRBJ1-2|.|TRBV28|TRBD1
TGTGCCAGTAACAGGGGAGTCTATGGCTACACCTTC
CASNRGVYGYTF
>TRBJ2-1|.|TRBV11-3|TRBD1
TGTGCCAGCAGCCCAGGACAGGGGAATTACAATGAGCAGTTCTTC
CASSPGQGNYNEQFF
>TRBJ2-1|.|TRBV9|.
TGTGCCAGCAGCGTAGATTGGAGGGCAGGGAATGAGCAGTTCTTC
CASSVDWRAGNEQFF
>TRBJ2-5|few|TRBV5-5|TRBD1
TGTGCCAGCAGCTTGGTGGTGGTTGTAGGGGGCTCGGAGACCCAGTACTTC
CASSLVVVVGGSETQYF
>TRBJ2-7|.|TRBV6-5|TRBD2
TGTGCCAGCAGTTATGGGGCAGCGGGGTACGAGCAGTACTTC
CASSYGAAGYEQYF
>TRBJ2-7|.|TRBV28|TRBD1
TGTGCCAGCTCCGAGGGGGGACAGGGATTAAATTATCCCTACGAGCAGTACTTC
CASSEGGQGLNYPYEQYF
>TRBJ1-5|.|TRBV28|.
TGTGCCAGCAGGAAATCCCACAGGAACAATCAGCCCCAGCATTTT
CASRKSHRNNQPQHF
>TRBJ2-2|.|TRBV5-5|TRBD1
TGTGCCAGCAGCCCGGGACAGGGGTATTACACCGGGGAGCTGTTTTTT
CASSPGQGYYTGELFF
>TRBJ1-2|once|TRBV28|.
TGTGCCAGCAGTTTAAACTTTTTTGACTCCTACCTTAACTATGGCTACACCTTC
CASSLNFFDSYLNYGYTF
>TRBJ1-1|.|TRBV6-5|TRBD1
TGTGCCAGCAGTTACACTTGGCGGACAGGGGTCACTGAAGCTTTCTTT
CASSYTWRTGVTEAFF